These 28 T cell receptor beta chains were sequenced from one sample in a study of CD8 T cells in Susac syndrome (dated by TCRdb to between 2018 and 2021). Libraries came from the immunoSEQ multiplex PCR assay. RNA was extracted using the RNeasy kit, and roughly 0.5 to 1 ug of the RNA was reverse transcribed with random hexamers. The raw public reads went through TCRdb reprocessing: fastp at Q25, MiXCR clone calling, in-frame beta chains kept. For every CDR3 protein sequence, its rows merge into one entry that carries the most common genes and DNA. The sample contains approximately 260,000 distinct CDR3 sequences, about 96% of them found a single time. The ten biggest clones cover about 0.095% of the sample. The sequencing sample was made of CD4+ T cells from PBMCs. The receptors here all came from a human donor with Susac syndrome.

CDR3 residues: CARRTGTASSYEQYF. CDR3 DNA sequence: TGCGCCAGGCGAACCGGGACAGCGAGCTCCTACGAGCAGTACTTC. V gene TRBV23-1 combines with J gene TRBJ2-7; 7 bases match TRBD1. TRBV23-1 is treated as an ORF (open reading frame) with a function not yet certain. The J segment lost 0 bases and the V segment lost 9 bases, leaving 11 bases of the junction unmatched. This CDR3 contains 15 residues.

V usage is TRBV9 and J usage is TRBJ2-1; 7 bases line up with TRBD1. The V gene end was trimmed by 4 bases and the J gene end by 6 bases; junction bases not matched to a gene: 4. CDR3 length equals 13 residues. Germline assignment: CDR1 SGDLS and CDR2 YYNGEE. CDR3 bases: TGTGCCAGCAGCAGGGGGCTGGGCAATGAGCAGTTCTTC. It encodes CASSRGLGNEQFF.

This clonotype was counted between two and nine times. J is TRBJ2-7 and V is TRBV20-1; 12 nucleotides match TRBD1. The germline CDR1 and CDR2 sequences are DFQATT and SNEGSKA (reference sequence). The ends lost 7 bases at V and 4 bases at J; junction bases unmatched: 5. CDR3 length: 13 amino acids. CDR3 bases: TGCAGTGTTCCGGGACAGGGGGCTTACGAGCAGTACTTC. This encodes CSVPGQGAYEQYF.

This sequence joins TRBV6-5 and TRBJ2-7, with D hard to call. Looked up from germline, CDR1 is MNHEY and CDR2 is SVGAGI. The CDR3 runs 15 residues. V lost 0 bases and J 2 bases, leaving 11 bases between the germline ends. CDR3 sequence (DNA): TGTGCCAGCAGTTACTCGCCGGAAACAGCCTACGAGCAGTACTTC. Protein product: CASSYSPETAYEQYF.

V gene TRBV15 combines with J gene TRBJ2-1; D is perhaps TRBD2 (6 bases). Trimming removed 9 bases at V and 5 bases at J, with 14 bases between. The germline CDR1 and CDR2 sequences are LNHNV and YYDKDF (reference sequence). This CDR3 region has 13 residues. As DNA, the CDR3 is TGTGCCACGGCCCGGGACTCAAACAATGAGCAGTTCTTC. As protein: CATARDSNNEQFF.

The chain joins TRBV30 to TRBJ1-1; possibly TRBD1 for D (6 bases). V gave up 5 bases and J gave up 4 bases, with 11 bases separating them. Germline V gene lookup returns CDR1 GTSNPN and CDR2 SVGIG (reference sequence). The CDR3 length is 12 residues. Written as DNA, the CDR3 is TGTGCCTGGGATACAGGGCGCACTGAAGCTTTCTTT. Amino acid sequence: CAWDTGRTEAFF.

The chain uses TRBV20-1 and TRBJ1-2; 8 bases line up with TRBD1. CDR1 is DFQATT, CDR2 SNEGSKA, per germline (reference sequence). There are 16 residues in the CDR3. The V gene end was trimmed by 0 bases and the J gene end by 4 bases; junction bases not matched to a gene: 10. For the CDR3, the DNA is TGCAGTGCTAGAGATAATGTCAGGGGGCTTTTCTATGGCTACACCTTC. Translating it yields CSARDNVRGLFYGYTF.

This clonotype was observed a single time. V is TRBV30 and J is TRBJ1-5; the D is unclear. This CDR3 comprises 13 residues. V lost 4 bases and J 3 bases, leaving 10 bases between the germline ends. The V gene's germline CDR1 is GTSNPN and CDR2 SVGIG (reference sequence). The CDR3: CAWTHGYNQPQHF. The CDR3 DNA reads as TGTGCCTGGACCCACGGCTACAATCAGCCCCAGCATTTT.

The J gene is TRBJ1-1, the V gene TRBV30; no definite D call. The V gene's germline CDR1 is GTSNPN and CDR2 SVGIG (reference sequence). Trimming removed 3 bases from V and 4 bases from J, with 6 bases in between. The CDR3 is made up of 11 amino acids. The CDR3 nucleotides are TGTGCCTGGAGCCCCCGCACTGAAGCTTTCTTT. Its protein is CAWSPRTEAFF.

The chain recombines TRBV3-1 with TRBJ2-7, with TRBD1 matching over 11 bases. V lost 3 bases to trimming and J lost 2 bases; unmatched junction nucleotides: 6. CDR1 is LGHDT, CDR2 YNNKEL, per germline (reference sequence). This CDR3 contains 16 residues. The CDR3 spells CASSHSRGQGAYEQYF. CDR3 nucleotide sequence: TGTGCCAGCAGCCATTCCCGGGGACAGGGGGCCTACGAGCAGTACTTC.

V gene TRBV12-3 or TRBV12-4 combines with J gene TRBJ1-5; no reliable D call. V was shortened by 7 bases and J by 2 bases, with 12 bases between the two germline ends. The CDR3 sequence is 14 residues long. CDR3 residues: CASTPWYGNQPQHF. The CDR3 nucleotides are TGTGCCAGCACCCCGTGGTACGGCAATCAGCCCCAGCATTTT.

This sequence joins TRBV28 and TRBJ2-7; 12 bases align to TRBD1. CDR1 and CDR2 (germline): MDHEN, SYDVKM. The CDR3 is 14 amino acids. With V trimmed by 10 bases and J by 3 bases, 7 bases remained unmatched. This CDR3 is CATTRDRGLYEQYF. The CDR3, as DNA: TGTGCCACGACCCGGGACAGGGGGCTCTACGAGCAGTACTTC.

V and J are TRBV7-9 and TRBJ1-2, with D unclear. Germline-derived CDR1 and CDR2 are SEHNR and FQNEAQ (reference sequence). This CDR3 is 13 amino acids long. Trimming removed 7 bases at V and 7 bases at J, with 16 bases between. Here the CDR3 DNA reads TGTGCCAGCACCCTTCAAGACATATCTGGCTACACCTTC. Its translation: CASTLQDISGYTF. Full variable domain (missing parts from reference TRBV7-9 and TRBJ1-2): DTGVSQNPRHKITKRGQNVTFRCDPISEHNRLYWYRQTLGQGPEFLTYFQNEAQLEKSRLLSDRFSAERPKGSFSTLEIQRTEQGDSAMYLCASTLQDISGYTFGSGTRLTVV.

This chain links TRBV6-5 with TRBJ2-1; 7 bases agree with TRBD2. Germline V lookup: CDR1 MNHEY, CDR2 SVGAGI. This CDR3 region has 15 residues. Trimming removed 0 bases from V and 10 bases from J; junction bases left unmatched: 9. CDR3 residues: CASSYSAGARGEQFF. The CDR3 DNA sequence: TGTGCCAGCAGTTACTCGGCGGGAGCTCGAGGGGAGCAGTTCTTC.

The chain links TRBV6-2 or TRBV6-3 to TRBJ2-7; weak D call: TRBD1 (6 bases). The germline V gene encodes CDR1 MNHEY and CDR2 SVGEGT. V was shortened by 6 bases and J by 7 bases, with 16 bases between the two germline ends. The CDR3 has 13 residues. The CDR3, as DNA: TGTGCCAGCAGATTTACAGGGTTGGGTGAGCAGTACTTC. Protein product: CASRFTGLGEQYF.

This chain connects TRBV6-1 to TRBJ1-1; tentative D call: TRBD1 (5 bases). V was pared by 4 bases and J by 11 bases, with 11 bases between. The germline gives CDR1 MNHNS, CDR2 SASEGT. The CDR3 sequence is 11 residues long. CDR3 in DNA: TGTGCCAGCAGTGTCTTGGGGGAGGCTTTCTTT. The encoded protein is CASSVLGEAFF.

The CDR3 sequence is CASSTGGGAYSGELFF. CDR3 nucleotides: TGTGCCAGCAGCACCGGCGGGGGCGCGTATTCCGGGGAGCTGTTTTTT. This chain links TRBV9 with TRBJ2-2, with TRBD2 as a possible D gene (7 bases). V lost 4 bases and J 6 bases, leaving 19 bases between the germline ends. This CDR3 spans 16 amino acids. CDR1 and CDR2 from the germline V gene are SGDLS and YYNGEE.

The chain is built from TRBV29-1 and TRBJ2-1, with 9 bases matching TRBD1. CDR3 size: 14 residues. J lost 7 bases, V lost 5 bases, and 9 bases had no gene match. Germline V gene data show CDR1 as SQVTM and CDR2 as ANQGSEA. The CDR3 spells CSVRPGQGRNEQFF. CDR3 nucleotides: TGCAGCGTTAGACCGGGACAGGGAAGGAATGAGCAGTTCTTC.

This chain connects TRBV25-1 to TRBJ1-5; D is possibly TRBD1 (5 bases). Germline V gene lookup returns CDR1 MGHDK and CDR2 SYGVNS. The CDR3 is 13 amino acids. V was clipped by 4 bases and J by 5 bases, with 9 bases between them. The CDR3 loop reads CASSGGVYQPQHF. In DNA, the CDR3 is TGTGCCAGCAGTGGGGGGGTCTATCAGCCCCAGCATTTT.

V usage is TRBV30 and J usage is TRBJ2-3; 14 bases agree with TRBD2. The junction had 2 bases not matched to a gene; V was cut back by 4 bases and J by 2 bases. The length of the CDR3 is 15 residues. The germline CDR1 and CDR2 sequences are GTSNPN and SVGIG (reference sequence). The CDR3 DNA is TGTGCCTGGATGGGACTAGCGGGAGACACAGATACGCAGTATTTT. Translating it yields CAWMGLAGDTDTQYF.

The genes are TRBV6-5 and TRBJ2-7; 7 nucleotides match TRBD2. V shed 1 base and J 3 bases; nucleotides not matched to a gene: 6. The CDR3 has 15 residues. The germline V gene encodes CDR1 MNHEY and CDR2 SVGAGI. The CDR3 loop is CASSYWAGAGYEQYF. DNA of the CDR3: TGTGCCAGCAGTTACTGGGCGGGAGCTGGCTACGAGCAGTACTTC.

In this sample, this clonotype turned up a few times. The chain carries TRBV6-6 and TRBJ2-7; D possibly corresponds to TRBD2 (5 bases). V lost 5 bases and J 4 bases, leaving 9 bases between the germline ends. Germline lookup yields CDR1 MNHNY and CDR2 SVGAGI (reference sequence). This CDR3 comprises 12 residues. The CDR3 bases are TGTGCCAGCAGTGCGGGCCAATACGAGCAGTACTTC. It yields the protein CASSAGQYEQYF.

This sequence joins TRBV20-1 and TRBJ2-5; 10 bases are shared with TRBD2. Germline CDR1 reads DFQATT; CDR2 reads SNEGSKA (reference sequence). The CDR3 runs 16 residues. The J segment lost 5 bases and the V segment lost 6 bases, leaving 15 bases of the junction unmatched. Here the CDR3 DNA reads TGCAGTGCCCGGGGGGCTAGCGGGAGTGCAGGGGAGACCCAGTACTTC. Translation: CSARGASGSAGETQYF.

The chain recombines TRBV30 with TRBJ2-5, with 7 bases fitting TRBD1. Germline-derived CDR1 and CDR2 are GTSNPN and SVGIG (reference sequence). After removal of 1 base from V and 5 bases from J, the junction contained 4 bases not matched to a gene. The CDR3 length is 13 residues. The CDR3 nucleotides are TGTGCCTGGAGTGGACAGGGTTTTGAGACCCAGTACTTC. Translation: CAWSGQGFETQYF.

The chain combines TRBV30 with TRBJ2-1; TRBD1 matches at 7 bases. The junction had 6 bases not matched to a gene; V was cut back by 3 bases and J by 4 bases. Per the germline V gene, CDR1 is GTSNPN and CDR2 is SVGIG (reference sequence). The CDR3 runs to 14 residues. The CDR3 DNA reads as TGTGCCTGGAGGCCCGGGACAGATTACAATGAGCAGTTCTTC. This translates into CAWRPGTDYNEQFF.

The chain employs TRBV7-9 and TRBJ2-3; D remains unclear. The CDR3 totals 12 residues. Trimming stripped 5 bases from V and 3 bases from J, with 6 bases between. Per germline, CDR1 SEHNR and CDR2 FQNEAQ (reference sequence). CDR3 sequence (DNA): TGTGCCAGCAGCGACGTTACAGATACGCAGTATTTT. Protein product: CASSDVTDTQYF.

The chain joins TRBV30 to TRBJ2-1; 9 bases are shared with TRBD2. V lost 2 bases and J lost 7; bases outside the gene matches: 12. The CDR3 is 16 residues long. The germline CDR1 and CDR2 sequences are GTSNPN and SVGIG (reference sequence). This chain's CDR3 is CAWSYGLAGSNNEQFF. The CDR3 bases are TGTGCCTGGAGTTACGGGCTAGCGGGATCTAATAATGAGCAGTTCTTC.

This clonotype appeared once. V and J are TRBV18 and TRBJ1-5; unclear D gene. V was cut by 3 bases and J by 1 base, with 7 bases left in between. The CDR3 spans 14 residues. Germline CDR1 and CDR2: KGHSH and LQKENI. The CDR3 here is CASSPAQSNQPQHF. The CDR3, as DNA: TGTGCCAGCTCACCGGCACAGAGCAATCAGCCCCAGCATTTT.